The 18 T cell receptor beta chains below were found in one sample sequenced in a study of T cells and copy number aberrations in small-cell lung cancer. Generated by immunoSEQ multiplex PCR, the TCRdb table keeps only in-frame clones and is missing some. The data hold around 6,200 clones, with approximately 79% observed a single time. The sequencing sample was made of tumor tissue. Receptors originate from a man aged 50 to 60 with small cell lung cancer.

This chain joins TRBV2 and TRBJ1-5; a possible D gene is TRBD1 (6 bases). Trimming pared 1 base from V and 4 bases from J, leaving 14 bases between. Germline V gene sequence: CDR1 SNHLY, CDR2 FYNNEI. The CDR3 covers 16 residues. CDR3 bases: TGTGCCAGCAGTGAAGGGGGGGCAGGGGAGAATCAGCCCCAGCATTTT. Amino acid sequence: CASSEGGAGENQPQHF.

The chain has TRBV19 and TRBJ1-3, with unresolved D. Germline V gene sequence: CDR1 LNHDA, CDR2 SQIVND (reference sequence). The CDR3 consists of 13 residues. V lost 10 bases to trimming and J lost 0 bases, with 10 bases between them. In nucleotides, the CDR3 is TGTGCCACTAGAGAAAGCTCTGGAAACACCATATATTTT. Translating gives CATRESSGNTIYF.

The rearrangement joins TRBV4-2 to TRBJ2-7, with 10 nucleotides matching TRBD2. Germline CDR1 LGHNA, CDR2 YNFKEQ. The V segment lost 3 bases and the J segment 7 bases; nucleotides outside the gene matches: 9. The length of the CDR3 is 15 residues. CDR3 sequence reads: CASSQLPSGSTEQYF. For the CDR3, the DNA is TGTGCCAGCAGCCAGCTGCCTAGCGGGAGTACAGAGCAGTACTTC.

V and J are TRBV11-3 and TRBJ2-2; D is ambiguous. CDR1 and CDR2 from the germline V gene are SGHNT and YENEEA. The CDR3 contains 13 residues. The V end lost 1 base, the J end lost 6 bases, and 6 bases lay between the germline ends. CDR3 protein: CASSLAASGELFF. In DNA form, the CDR3 reads TGTGCCAGCAGCTTAGCAGCATCCGGGGAGCTGTTTTTT.

The J gene is TRBJ1-5, the V gene TRBV7-9; 11 bases match TRBD1. This CDR3 comprises 16 residues. The V segment lost 3 bases and the J segment 6 bases; nucleotides outside the gene matches: 7. Germline assignment: CDR1 SEHNR and CDR2 FQNEAQ (reference sequence). The CDR3 DNA follows: TGTGCCAGCAGCTTGTGGACAGGGGGCGCGAGTCAGCCCCAGCATTTT. Amino acids: CASSLWTGGASQPQHF.

This clone was recorded once. The V and J genes are TRBV5-6 and TRBJ1-1, with D perhaps matching TRBD1 (5 bases). This CDR3 has 13 residues. Trimming took 4 bases from V and 2 from J, leaving 9 bases between them. Germline CDR1 SGHDT, CDR2 YYEEEE. CDR3 sequence (DNA): TGTGCCAGCAGCAAGGGACGTAACACTGAAGCTTTCTTT. Its protein is CASSKGRNTEAFF.

This clone has only a few counts. The chain employs TRBV7-9 and TRBJ2-1; D is unresolved. From germline, CDR1 is SEHNR and CDR2 FQNEAQ (reference sequence). This CDR3 is built from 17 residues. V lost 2 bases, J lost 0 bases, and 14 bases lay in between. The CDR3 loop is CASSLLAQVRSYNEQFF. The CDR3 bases are TGTGCCAGCAGCTTACTGGCGCAGGTTCGCTCCTACAATGAGCAGTTCTTC.

This CDR3 reads CASSLDRSGATGELFF. CDR3 in DNA: TGTGCCAGCAGCTTAGATCGGAGCGGAGCCACCGGGGAGCTGTTTTTT. The gene calls are TRBV11-3 and TRBJ2-2, with D perhaps matching TRBD2 (5 bases). Germline-derived CDR1 and CDR2 are SGHNT and YENEEA. Trimming pared 0 bases from V and 4 bases from J, leaving 12 bases between. CDR3 length: 16 residues. The whole variable domain, remainder taken from reference TRBV11-3 and TRBJ2-2, is EAGVVQSPRYKIIEKKQPVAFWCNPISGHNTLYWYLQNLGQGPELLIRYENEEAVDDSQLPKDRFSAERLKGVDSTLKIQPAELGDSAVYLCASSLDRSGATGELFFGEGSRLTVL.

V usage is TRBV5-6 and J usage is TRBJ1-5; maybe TRBD1 (5 bases). Germline-derived CDR1 and CDR2 are SGHDT and YYEEEE. This CDR3 spans 15 amino acids. The V end was cut by 2 bases, the J end by 2 bases, with 11 bases between. The chain's CDR3 is CASSFGGAGNQPQHF. The CDR3 DNA follows: TGTGCCAGCAGCTTTGGAGGGGCCGGCAATCAGCCCCAGCATTTT. The full variable domain, rest sourced from reference TRBV5-6 and TRBJ1-5, is DAGVTQSPTHLIKTRGQQVTLRCSPKSGHDTVSWYQQALGQGPQFIFQYYEEEERQRGNFPDRFSGHQFPNYSSELNVNALLLGDSALYLCASSFGGAGNQPQHFGDGTRLSIL.

The chain recombines TRBV19 with TRBJ2-5; D gene unclear. Germline values: CDR1 LNHDA, CDR2 SQIVND (reference sequence). V lost 5 bases and J 1 base, leaving 11 bases between the germline ends. This CDR3 contains 14 residues. CDR3 region: CASSESGTQETQYF. For the CDR3, the DNA is TGTGCCAGTAGTGAGAGTGGTACCCAAGAGACCCAGTACTTC.

Judged by abundance, this clone is large. Within the sample, other DNA sequences also encode this same CDR3. This chain connects TRBV4-1 to TRBJ1-2; D remains unclear. The CDR3 spans 13 residues. Germline assignment: CDR1 MGHRA and CDR2 YSYEKL. Trimming removed 0 bases at V and 2 bases at J, with 4 bases between. The CDR3 spells CASSQDSNYGYTF. DNA of the CDR3: TGCGCCAGCAGCCAAGACTCAAACTATGGCTACACCTTC.

Regarding this clone: A read error may account for a junction end that differs from germline. V and J are TRBV7-7 and TRBJ2-3, with 11 positions matching TRBD2. The length of the CDR3 is 15 residues. Germline-derived CDR1 and CDR2 are SSHAT and FNYEAQ (reference sequence). The CDR3 nucleotides are TGTGCTAGCAGCTTATTACTAGCGGGAGAGGGTACGCAGTATTTT. Translated, it gives CASSLLLAGEGTQYF.

The rearrangement joins TRBV6-5 to TRBJ1-2, with TRBD1 matching over 8 bases. CDR3 length equals 14 residues. CDR1 is MNHEY, CDR2 SVGAGI, per germline. V lost 0 bases, J lost 8 bases, and 5 bases stayed unmatched. CDR3 in DNA: TGTGCCAGCAGTTACTCCGGGACAGGAGGCGGCTACACCTTC. Its translation: CASSYSGTGGGYTF.

This chain joins TRBV27 and TRBJ1-1, with D possibly TRBD1 on 5 matching bases. There are 15 residues in the CDR3. V was pared by 0 bases and J by 5 bases, with 13 bases between. Germline values: CDR1 MNHEY, CDR2 SMNVEV (reference sequence). CDR3 sequence: CASSLSGRVRTEAFF. The CDR3 DNA reads as TGTGCCAGCAGTTTATCGGGCAGGGTAAGAACTGAAGCTTTCTTT.

The gene calls are TRBV19 and TRBJ2-7; TRBD2 aligns across 11 bases. Trimming cost V 9 bases and J 5 bases; bases outside gene matches: 24. The CDR3 runs to 19 residues. Germline CDR1 reads LNHDA; CDR2 reads SQIVND (reference sequence). The CDR3 protein is CARPHSPGLAGGGLNEQYF. The DNA for the CDR3 is TGTGCCAGACCTCACTCCCCAGGGCTAGCGGGGGGTGGGTTGAACGAGCAGTACTTC.

This rearrangement joins TRBV10-1 to TRBJ2-5; 8 nucleotides agree with TRBD1. The CDR3 spans 14 residues. In germline, CDR1 is WNHNN, CDR2 SYGVQD (reference sequence). V lost 6 bases to trimming and J lost 1 base; unmatched junction nucleotides: 4. CDR3 sequence (DNA): TGCGCCAGCAGCTACGGGACAGGCCAAGAGACCCAGTACTTC. Its translation is CASSYGTGQETQYF.

The V call is TRBV11-2, the J call TRBJ2-7; unclear D gene. Germline CDR1 and CDR2: SGHAT and FQNNGV. V gave up 5 bases and J gave up 7 bases, with 18 bases separating them. The CDR3 length is 14 residues. In DNA, the CDR3 is TGTGCCAGCAGCAGAGAGGACCGGCTCGGGGAGCAGTACTTC. Its protein product is CASSREDRLGEQYF. The complete variable domain, with remaining parts taken from reference TRBV11-2 and TRBJ2-7, reads EAGVAQSPRYKIIEKRQSVAFWCNPISGHATLYWYQQILGQGPKLLIQFQNNGVVDDSQLPKDRFSAERLKGVDSTLKIQPAKLEDSAVYLCASSREDRLGEQYFGPGTRLTVT.

The chain has TRBV14 and TRBJ2-2; TRBD1 matches 7 bases. Germline V lookup: CDR1 SGHDN, CDR2 FVKESK. Germline trimming cut 0 bases from V and 3 bases from J; bases unmatched to any gene: 7. The CDR3 totals 17 residues. The CDR3: CASSQDTGTEDTGELFF. The CDR3 nucleotides read TGTGCCAGCAGCCAAGACACCGGGACAGAGGACACCGGGGAGCTGTTTTTT.